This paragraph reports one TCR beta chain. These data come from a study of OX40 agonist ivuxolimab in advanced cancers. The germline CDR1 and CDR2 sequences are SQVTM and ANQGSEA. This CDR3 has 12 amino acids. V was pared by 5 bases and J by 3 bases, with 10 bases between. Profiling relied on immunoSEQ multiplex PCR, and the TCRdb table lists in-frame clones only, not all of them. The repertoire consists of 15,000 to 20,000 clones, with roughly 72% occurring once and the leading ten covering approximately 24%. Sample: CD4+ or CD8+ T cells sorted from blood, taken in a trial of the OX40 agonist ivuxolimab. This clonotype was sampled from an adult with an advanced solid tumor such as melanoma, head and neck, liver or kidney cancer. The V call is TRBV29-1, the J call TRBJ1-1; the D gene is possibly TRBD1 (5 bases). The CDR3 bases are TGCAGCGTTCGTTTGGGGGACACTGAAGCTTTCTTT. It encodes CSVRLGDTEAFF.